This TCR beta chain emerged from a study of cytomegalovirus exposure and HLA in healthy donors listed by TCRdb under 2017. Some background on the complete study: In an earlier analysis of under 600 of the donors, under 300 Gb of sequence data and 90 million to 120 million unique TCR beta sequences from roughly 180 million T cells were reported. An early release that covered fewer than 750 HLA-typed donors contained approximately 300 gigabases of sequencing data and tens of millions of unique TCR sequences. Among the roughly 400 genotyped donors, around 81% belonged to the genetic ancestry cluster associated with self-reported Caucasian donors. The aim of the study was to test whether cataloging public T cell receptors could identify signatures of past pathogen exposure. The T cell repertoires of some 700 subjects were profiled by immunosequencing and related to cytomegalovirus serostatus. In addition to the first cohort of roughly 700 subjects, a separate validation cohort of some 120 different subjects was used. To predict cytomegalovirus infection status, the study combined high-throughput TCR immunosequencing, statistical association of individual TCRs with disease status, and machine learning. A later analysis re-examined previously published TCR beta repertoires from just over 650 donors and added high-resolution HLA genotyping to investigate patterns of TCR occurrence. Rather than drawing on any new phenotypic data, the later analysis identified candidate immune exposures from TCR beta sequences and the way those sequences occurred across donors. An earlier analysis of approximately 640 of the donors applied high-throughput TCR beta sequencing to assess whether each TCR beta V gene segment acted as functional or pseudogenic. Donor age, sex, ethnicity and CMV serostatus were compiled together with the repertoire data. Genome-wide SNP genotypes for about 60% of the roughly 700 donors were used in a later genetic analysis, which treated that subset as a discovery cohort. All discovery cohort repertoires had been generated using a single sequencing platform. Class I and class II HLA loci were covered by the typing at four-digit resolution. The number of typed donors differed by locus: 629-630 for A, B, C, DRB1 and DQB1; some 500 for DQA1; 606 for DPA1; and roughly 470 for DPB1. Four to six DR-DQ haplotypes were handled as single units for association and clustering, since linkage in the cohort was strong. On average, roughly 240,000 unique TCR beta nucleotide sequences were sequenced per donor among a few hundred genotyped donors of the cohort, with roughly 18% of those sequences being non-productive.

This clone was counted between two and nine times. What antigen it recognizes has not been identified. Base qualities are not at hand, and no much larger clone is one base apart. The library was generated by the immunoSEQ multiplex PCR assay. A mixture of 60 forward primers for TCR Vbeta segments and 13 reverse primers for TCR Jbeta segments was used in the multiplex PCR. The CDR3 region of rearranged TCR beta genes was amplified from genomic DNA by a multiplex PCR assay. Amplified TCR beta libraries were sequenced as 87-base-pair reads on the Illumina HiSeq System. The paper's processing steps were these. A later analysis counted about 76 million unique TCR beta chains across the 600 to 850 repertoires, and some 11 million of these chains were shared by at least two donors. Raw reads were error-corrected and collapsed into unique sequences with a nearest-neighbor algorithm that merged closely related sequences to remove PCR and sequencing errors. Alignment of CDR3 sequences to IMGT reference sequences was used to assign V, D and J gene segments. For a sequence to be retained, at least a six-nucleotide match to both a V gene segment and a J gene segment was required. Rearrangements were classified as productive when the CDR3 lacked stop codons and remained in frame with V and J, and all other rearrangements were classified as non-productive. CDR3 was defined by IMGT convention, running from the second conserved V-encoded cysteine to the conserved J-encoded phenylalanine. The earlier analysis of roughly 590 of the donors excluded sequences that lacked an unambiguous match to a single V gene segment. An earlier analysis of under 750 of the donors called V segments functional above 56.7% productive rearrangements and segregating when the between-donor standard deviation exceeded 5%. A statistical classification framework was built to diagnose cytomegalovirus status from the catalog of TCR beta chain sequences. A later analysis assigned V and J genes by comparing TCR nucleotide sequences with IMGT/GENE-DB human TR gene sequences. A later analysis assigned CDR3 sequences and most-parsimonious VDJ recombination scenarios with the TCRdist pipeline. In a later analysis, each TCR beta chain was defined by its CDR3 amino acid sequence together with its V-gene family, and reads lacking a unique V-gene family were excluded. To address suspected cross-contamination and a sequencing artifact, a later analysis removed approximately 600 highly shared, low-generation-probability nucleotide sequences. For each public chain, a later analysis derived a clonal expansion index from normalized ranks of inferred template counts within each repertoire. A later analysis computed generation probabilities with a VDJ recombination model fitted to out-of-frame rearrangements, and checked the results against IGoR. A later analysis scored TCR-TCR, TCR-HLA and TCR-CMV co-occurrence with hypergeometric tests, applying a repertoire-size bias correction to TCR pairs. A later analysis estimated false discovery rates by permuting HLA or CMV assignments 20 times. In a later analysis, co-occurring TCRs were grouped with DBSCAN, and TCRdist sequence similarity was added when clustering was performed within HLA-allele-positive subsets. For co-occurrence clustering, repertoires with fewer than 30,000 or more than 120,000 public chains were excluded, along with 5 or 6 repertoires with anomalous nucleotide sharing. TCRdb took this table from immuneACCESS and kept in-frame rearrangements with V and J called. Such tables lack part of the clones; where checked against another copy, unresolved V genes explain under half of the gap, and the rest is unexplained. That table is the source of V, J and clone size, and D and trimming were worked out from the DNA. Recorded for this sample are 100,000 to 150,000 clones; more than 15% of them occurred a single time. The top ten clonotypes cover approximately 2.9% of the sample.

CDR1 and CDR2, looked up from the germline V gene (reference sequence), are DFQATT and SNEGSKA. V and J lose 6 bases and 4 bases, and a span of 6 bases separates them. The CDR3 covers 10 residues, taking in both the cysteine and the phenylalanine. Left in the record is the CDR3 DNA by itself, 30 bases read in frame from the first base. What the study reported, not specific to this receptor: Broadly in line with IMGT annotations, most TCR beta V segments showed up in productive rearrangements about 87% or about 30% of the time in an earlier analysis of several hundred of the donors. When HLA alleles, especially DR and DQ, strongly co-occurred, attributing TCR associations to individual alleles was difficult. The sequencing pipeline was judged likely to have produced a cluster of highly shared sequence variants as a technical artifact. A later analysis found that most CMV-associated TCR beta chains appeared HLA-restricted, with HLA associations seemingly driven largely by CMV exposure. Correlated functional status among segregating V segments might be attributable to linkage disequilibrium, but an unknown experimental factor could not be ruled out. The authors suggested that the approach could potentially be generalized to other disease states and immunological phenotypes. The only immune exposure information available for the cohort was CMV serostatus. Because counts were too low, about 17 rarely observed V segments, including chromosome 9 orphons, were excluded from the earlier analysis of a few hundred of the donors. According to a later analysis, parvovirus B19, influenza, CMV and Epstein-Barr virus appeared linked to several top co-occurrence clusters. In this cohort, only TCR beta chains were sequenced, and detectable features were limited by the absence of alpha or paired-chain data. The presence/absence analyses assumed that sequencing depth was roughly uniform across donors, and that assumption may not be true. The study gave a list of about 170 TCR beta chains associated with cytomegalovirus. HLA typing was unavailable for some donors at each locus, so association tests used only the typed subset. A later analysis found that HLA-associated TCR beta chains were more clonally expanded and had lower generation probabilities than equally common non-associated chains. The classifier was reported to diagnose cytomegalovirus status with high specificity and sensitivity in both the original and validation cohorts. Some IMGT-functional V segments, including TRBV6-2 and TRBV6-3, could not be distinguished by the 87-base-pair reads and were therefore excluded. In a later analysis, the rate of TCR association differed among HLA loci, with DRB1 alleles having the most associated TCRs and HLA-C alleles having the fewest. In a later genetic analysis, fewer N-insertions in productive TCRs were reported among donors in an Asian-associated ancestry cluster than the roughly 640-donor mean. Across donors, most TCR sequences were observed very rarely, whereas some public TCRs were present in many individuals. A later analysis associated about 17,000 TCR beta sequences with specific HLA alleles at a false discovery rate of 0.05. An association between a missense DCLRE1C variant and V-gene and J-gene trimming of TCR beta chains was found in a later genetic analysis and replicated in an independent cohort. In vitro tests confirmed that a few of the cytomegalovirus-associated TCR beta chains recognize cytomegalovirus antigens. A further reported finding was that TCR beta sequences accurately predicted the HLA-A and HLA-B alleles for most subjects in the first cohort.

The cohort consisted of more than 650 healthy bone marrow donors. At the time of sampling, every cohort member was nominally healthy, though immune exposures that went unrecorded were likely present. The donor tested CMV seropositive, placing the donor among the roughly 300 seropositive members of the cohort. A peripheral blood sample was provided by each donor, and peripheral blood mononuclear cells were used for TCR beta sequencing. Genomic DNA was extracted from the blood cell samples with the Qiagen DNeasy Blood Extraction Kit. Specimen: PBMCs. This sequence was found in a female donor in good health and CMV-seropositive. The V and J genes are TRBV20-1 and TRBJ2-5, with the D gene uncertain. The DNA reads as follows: TGCAGTGCAAAGAGAGAGACCCAGTACTTC. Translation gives CSAKRETQYF.